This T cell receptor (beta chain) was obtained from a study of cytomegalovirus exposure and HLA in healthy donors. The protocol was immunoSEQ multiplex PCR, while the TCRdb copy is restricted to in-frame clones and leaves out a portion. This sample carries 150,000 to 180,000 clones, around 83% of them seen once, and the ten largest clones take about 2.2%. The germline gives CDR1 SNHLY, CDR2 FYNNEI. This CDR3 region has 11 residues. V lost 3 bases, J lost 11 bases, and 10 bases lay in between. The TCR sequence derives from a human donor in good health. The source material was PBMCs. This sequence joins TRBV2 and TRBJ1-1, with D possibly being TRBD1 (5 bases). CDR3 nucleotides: TGTGCCAGCAGTGACAAGGGGTTGGCTTTCTTT. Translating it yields CASSDKGLAFF.